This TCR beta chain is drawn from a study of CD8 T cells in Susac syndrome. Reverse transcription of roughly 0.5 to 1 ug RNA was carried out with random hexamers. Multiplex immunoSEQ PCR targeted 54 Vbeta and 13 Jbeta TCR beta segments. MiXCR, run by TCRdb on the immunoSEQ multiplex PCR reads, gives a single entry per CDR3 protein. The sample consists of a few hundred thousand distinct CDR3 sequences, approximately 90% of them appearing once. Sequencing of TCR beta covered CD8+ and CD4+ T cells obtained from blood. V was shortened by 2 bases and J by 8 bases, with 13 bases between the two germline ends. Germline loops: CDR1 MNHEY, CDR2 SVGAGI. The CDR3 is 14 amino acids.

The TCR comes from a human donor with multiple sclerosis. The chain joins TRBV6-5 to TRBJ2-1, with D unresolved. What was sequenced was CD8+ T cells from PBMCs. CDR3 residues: CASSYLGRDHEQFF. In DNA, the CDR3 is TGTGCCAGCAGTTACCTAGGGCGAGACCATGAGCAGTTCTTC.